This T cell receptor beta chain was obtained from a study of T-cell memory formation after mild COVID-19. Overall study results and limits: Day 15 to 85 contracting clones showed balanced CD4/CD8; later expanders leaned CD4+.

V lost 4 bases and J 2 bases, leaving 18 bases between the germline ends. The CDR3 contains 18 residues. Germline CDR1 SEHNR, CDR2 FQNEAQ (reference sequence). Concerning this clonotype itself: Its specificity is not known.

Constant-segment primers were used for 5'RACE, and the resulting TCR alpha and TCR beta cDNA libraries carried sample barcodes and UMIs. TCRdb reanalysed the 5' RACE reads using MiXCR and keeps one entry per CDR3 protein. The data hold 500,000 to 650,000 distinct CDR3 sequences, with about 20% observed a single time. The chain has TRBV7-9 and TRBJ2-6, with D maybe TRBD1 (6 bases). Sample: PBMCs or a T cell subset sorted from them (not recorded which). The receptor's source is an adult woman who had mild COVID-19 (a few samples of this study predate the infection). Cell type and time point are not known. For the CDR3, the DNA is TGTGCCAGCAGCTCTTCCCCCGGAAGGGGGACTGGGGCCAACGTCCTGACTTTC. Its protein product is CASSSSPGRGTGANVLTF. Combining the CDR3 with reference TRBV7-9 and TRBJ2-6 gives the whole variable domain DTGVSQNPRHKITKRGQNVTFRCDPISEHNRLYWYRQTLGQGPEFLTYFQNEAQLEKSRLLSDRFSAERPKGSFSTLEIQRTEQGDSAMYLCASSSSPGRGTGANVLTFGAGSRLTVL.